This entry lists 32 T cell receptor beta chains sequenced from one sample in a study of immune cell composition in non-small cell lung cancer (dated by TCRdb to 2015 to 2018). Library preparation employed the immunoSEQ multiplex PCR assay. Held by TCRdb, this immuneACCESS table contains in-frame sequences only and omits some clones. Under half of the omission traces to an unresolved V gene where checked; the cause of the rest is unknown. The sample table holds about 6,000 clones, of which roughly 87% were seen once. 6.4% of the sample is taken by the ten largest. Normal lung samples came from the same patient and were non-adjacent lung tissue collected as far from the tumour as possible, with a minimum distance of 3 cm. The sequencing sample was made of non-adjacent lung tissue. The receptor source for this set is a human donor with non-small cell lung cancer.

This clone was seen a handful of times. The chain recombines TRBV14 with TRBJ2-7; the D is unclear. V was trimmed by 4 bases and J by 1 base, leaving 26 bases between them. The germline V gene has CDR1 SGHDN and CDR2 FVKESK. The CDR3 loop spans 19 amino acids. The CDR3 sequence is CASSPLRGPNLINSYEQYF. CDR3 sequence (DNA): TGTGCCAGCAGCCCACTCCGAGGCCCCAATCTAATAAATTCCTACGAGCAGTACTTC.

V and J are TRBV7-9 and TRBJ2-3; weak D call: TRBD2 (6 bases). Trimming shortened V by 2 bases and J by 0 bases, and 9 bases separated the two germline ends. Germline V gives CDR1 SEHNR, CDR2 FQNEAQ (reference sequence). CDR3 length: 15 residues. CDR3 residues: CASSLNSGSTDTQYF. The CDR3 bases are TGTGCCAGCAGCTTAAATAGCGGAAGCACAGATACGCAGTATTTT.

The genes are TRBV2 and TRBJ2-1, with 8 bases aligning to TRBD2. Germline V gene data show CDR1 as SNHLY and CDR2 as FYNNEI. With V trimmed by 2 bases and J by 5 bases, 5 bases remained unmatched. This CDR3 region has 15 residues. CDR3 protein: CASSEFSGRDNEQFF. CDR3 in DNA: TGTGCCAGCAGTGAATTTTCCGGGAGGGACAATGAGCAGTTCTTC.

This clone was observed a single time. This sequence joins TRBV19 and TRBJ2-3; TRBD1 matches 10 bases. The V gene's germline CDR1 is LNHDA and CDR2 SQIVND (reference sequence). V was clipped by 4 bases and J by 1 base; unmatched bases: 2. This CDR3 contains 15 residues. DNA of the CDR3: TGTGCCAGTAGTAGACAGGGGGCTCGCACAGATACGCAGTATTTT. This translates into CASSRQGARTDTQYF.

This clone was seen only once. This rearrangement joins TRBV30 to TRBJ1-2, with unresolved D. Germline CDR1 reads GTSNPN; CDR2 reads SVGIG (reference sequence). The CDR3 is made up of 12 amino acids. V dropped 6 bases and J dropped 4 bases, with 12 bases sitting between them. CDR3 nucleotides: TGTGCCTGTTCACAGAGATTCTATGGCTACACCTTC. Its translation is CACSQRFYGYTF. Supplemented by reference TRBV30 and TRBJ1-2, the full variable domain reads SQTIHQWPATLVQPVGSPLSLECTVEGTSNPNLYWYRQAAGRGLQLLFYSVGIGQISSEVPQNLSASRPQDRQFILSSKKLLLSDSGFYLCACSQRFYGYTFGSGTRLTVV.

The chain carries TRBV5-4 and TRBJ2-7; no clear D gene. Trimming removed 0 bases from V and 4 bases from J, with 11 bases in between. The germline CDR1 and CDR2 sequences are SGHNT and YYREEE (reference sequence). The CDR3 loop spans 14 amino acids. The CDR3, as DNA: TGTGCCAGCAGCTTGGACGGTGCTGTATACGAGCAGTACTTC. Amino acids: CASSLDGAVYEQYF.

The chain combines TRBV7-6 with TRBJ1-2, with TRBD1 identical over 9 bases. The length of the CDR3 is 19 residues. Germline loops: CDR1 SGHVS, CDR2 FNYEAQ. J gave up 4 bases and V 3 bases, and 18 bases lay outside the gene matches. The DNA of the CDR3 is TGTGCCAGCAGCTTTGGGTCGGCCTCCGACAGGGGGGCGAGCTATGGCTACACCTTC. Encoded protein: CASSFGSASDRGASYGYTF.

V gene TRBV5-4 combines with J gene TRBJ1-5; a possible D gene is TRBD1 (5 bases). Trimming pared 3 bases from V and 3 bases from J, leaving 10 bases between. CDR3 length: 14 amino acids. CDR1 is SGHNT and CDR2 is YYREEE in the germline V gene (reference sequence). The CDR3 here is CASSWGGPNQPQHF. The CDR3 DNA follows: TGTGCCAGCAGCTGGGGGGGTCCCAATCAGCCCCAGCATTTT. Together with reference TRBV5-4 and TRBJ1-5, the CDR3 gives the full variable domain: ETGVTQSPTHLIKTRGQQVTLRCSSQSGHNTVSWYQQALGQGPQFIFQYYREEENGRGNFPPRFSGLQFPNYSSELNVNALELDDSALYLCASSWGGPNQPQHFGDGTRLSIL.

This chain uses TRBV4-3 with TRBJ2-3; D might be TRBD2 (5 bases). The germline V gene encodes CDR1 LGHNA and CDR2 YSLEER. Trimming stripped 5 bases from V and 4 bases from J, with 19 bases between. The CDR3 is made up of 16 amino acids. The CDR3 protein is CASSSRGSHGADTQYF. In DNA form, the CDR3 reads TGCGCCAGCAGCAGTCGCGGGTCGCACGGAGCAGATACGCAGTATTTT.

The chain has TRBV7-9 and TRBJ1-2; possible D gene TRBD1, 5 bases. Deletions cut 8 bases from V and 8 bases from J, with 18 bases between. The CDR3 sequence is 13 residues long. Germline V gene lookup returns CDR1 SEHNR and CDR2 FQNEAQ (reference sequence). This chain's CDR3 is CASSPGFAGGYTF. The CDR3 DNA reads TGTGCCAGCTCACCAGGGTTCGCTGGCGGCTACACCTTC.

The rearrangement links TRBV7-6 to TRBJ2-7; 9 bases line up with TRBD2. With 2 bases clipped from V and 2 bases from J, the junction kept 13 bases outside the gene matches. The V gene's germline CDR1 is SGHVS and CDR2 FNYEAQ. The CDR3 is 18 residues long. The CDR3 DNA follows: TGTGCCAGCAGCTTACTCGGGACTAGCCTGATTAGGACCTACGAGCAGTACTTC. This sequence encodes CASSLLGTSLIRTYEQYF. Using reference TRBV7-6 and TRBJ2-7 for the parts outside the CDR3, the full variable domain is GAGVSQSPRYKVTKRGQDVALRCDPISGHVSLYWYRQALGQGPEFLTYFNYEAQQDKSGLPNDRFSAERPEGSISTLTIQRTEQRDSAMYRCASSLLGTSLIRTYEQYFGPGTRLTVT.

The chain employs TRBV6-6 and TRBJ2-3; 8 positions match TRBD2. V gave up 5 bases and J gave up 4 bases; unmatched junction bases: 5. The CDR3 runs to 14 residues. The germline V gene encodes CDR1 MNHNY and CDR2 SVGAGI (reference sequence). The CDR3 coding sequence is TGTGCCAGCAGTAGCGGGAGTGGGGCAGATACGCAGTATTTT. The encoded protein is CASSSGSGADTQYF.

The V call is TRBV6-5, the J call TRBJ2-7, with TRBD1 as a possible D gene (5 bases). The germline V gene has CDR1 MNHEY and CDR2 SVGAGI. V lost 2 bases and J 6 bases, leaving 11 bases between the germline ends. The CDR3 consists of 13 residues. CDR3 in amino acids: CASSYAQGSEQYF. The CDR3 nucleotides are TGTGCCAGCAGTTACGCCCAGGGAAGCGAGCAGTACTTC.

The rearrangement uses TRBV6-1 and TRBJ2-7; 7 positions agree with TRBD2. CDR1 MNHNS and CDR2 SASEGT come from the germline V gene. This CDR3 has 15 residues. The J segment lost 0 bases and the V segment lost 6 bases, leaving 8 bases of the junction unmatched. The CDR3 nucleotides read TGTGCCAGCAGAATGACTAGCTGGAGCTCCTACGAGCAGTACTTC. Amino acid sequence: CASRMTSWSSYEQYF.

The DNA of the CDR3 is TGCAGCGTAGCTGACGGTAGCCCGATGCAGTTCTTC. Its translation: CSVADGSPMQFF. This rearrangement joins TRBV29-1 to TRBJ2-1, with D hard to call. There are 12 residues in the CDR3. Germline CDR1 SQVTM, CDR2 ANQGSEA. Trimming took off 6 bases at V and 12 bases at J, with 18 bases between the two ends.

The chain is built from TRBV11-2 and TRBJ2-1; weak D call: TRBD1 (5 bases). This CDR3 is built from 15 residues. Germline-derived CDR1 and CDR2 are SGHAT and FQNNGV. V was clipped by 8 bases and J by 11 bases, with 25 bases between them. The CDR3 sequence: CASGVSVDILDKQFF. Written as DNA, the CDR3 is TGTGCCAGCGGGGTTTCGGTGGACATTTTAGACAAGCAGTTCTTC.

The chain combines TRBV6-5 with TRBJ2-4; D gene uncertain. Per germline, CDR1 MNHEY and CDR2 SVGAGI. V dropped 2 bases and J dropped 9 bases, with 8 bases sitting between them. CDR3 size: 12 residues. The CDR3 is CASSYRRGIQYF. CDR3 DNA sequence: TGTGCCAGCAGTTACCGGAGAGGCATTCAGTACTTC.

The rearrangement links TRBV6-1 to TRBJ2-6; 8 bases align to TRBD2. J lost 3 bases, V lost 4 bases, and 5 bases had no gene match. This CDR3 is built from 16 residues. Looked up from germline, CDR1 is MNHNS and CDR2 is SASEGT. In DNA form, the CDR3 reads TGTGCCAGCAGTGCTAGCGGGTCGGGTGGGGCCAACGTCCTGACTTTC. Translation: CASSASGSGGANVLTF.

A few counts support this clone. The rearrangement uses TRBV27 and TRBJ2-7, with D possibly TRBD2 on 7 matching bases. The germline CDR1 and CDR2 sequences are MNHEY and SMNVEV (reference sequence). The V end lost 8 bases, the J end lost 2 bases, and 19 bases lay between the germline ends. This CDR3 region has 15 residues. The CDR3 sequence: CASAGESGTTYEQYF. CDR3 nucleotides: TGTGCCAGCGCGGGGGAGAGCGGGACAACCTACGAGCAGTACTTC.

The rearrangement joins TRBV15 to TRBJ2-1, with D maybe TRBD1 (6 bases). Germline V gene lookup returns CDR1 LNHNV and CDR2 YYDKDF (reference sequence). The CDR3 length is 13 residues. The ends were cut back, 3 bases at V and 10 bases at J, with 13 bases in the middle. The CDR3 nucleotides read TGTGCCACCAGCAGCGGGACATGGTGGGAGCAGTTCTTC. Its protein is CATSSGTWWEQFF.

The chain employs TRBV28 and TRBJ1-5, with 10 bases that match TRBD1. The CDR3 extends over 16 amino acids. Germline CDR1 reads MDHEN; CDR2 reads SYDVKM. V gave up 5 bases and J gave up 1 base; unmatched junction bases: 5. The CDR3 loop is CASSQGDRGSNQPQHF. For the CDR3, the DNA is TGTGCCAGCAGTCAGGGGGACAGGGGAAGCAATCAGCCCCAGCATTTT.

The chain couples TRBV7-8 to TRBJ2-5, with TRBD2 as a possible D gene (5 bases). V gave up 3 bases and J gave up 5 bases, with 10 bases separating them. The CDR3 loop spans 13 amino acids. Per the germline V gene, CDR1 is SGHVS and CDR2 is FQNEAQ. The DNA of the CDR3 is TGTGCCAGCAGCTTTGGACTCTGGGAGACCCAGTACTTC. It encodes CASSFGLWETQYF.

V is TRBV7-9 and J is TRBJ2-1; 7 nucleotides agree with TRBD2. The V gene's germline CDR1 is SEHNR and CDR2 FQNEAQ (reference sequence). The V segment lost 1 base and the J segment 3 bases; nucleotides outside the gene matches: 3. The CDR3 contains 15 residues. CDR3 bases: TGTGCCAGCAGCTTAGATGGCGGGAGCTACAATGAGCAGTTCTTC. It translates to CASSLDGGSYNEQFF. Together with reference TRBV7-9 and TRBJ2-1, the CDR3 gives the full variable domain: DTGVSQNPRHKITKRGQNVTFRCDPISEHNRLYWYRQTLGQGPEFLTYFQNEAQLEKSRLLSDRFSAERPKGSFSTLEIQRTEQGDSAMYLCASSLDGGSYNEQFFGPGTRLTVL.

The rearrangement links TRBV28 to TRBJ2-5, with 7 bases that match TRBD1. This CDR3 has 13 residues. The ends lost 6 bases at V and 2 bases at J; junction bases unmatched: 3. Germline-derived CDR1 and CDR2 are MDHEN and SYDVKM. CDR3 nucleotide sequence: TGTGCCAGCAGAGGGACAGCGCAAGAGACCCAGTACTTC. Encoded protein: CASRGTAQETQYF.

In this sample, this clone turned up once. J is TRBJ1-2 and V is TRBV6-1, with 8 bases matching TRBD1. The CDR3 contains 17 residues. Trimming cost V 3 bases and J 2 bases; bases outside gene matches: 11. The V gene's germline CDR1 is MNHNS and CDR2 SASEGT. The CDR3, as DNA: TGTGCCAGCAGTGACCCGGGTGGGGGACAGGACAACTATGGCTACACCTTC. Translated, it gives CASSDPGGGQDNYGYTF.

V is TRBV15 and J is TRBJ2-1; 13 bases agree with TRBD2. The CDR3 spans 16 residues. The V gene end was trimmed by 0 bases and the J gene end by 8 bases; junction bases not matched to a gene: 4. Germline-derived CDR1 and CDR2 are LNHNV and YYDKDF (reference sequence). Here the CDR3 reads CATSRDQGLAGDEQFF. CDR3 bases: TGTGCCACCAGCAGAGATCAAGGACTAGCGGGAGATGAGCAGTTCTTC.

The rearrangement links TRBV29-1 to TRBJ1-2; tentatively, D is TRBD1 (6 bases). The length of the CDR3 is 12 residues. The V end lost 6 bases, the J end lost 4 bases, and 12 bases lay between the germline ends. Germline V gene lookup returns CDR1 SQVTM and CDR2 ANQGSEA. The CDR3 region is CSVQQGSYGYTF. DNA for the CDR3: TGCAGCGTACAACAGGGATCCTATGGCTACACCTTC.

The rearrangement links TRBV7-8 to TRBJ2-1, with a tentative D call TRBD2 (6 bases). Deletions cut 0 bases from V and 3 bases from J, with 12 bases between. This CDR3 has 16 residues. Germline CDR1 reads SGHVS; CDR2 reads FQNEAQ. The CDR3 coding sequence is TGTGCCAGCAGCTTAGCGGCGGACGGGAGCTACAATGAGCAGTTCTTC. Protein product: CASSLAADGSYNEQFF.

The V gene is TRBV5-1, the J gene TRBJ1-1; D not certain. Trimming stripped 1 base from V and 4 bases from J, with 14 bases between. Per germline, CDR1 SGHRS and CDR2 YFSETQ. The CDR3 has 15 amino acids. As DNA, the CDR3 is TGCGCCAGCAGCTTGTATGGGAGTAGTAGCACTGAAGCTTTCTTT. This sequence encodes CASSLYGSSSTEAFF.

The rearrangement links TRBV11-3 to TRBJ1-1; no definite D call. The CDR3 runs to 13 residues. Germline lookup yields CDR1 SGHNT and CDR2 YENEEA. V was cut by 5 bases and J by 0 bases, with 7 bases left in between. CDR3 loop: CASSRVMNTEAFF. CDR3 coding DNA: TGTGCCAGCAGCCGCGTCATGAACACTGAAGCTTTCTTT.

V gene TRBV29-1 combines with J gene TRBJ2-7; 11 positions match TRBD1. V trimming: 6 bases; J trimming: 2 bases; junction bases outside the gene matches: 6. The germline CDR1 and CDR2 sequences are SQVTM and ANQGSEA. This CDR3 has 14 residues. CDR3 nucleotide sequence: TGCAGCGTCACGGGACAGGGGGACCCCTACGAGCAGTACTTC. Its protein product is CSVTGQGDPYEQYF.

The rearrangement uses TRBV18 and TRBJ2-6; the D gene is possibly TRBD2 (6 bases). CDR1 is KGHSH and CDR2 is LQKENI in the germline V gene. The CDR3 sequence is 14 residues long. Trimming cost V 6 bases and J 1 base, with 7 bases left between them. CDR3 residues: CASSRESGANVLTF. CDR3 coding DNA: TGTGCCAGCTCGCGGGAATCTGGGGCCAACGTCCTGACTTTC.